The count of the clone carrying this T cell receptor beta chain is one. The data originate from a study of T cell changes during pregnancy in multiple sclerosis. Generated by immunoSEQ multiplex PCR, the TCRdb table keeps only in-frame clones and is missing some. Seen here are over 80,000 clones, around nine tenths observed once, and the top ten hold around 0.8%. The sample consisted of peripheral blood, taken in the second trimester of pregnancy. The receptor was isolated from a female donor in good health, enrolled as a control in a pregnancy study.

DNA of the CDR3: TGTGCCAGCAGTTTGGGGGGAGACGCTAACTATGGCTACACCTTC. Amino acid sequence: CASSLGGDANYGYTF. The chain links TRBV28 to TRBJ1-2; D possibly corresponds to TRBD1 (5 bases). With 3 bases removed from V and 0 bases from J, the gap between germline ends came to 11 bases. This CDR3 contains 15 residues. CDR1 MDHEN and CDR2 SYDVKM come from the germline V gene.